This T cell receptor beta chain came from a study of PD-1 blockade in classical Hodgkin lymphoma (dated by TCRdb to 2018 to 2021). The study in broad terms: Nivolumab dosing was 3 mg/kg intravenously every 2 weeks, continuing until either disease progression or unacceptable toxicity. The study used CyTOF and TCR beta sequencing to define a peripheral blood immune signature of response to PD-1 blockade in classical Hodgkin lymphoma. What the work shows at the level of the full study, not this receptor alone: Lower diversity was seen in patients whose nivolumab began less than 1 year after ASCT, and these patients were left out of later analyses so that immune reconstitution would not confound the results. A significant rise by C4D1 was seen in CD4+ but not CD8+ TCR diversity (p=0.0027 vs p=0.16), with the rise being most apparent in complete responders (p=0.02). Newly diagnosed patients were reported to have lower baseline TCR diversity than healthy donors, and relapsed/refractory patients were reported to have lower baseline TCR diversity still. Trial patients with a complete response had baseline diversity similar to that of newly diagnosed patients, while partial responders and progressors had significantly lower diversity. The study was limited to a single clinical trial cohort, and causes of repertoire differences, possibly disease activity or prior therapy, remained undefined.

To note about this clone: Its antigen is unknown. No base quality information exists; no much larger clone differs at one position.

The junction carries 25 bases between V and J, which are trimmed by 10 bases and 6 bases respectively. According to the germline V gene (reference sequence), CDR1 reads WNHNN and CDR2 reads SYGVQD. The CDR3 goes from the cysteine to the phenylalanine over 15 residues. Of all the DNA, just the CDR3 is kept, 45 bases in frame from base 1. The Qiagen DNeasy kit was used to extract genomic DNA from unsorted PBMCs and from the negatively selected CD4+ and CD8+ fractions. TCR beta CDR3 regions were amplified by immunoSEQ multiplex PCR using primers annealing to V and J segments. A synthetic immune receptor repertoire was used to minimize amplification bias, and remaining bias was computationally removed after sequencing. Per the source publication's procedure: Custom Python scripts were used to quantify repertoire diversity as the Shannon entropy index. The unsorted, CD4+ and CD8+ repertoires were each analyzed separately, with the exception of combined analyses, where CD4+ and CD8+ sequences were merged in silico. A clone was considered expanded if an increase in frequency of at least 2-fold after treatment relative to C1D1 was found, and a pseudocount of 0.5 was applied to clones undetected at baseline. Clones with 0 or 1 copy at C1D1 were defined as singleton clones, while clones with 2 or more copies were defined as non-singleton clones. Clones expanded in unsorted samples were assigned a CD4+, CD8+ or unknown annotation through matching of protein sequences in sorted samples from the same patient. Diversity changes from C1D1 to C4D1 were tested in paired samples using Wilcoxon tests. Sourced from immuneACCESS, this table was stored by TCRdb with only in-frame sequences that have V and J called. A share of the clones is absent; for the studies checked, an unresolved V gene accounts for under half, and the remainder has no known explanation. For V, J and clone size, that table is used; D and trimming come from the DNA. A total of tens of thousands of clones appear in this sample, 85% to 90% of them only once. The ten largest clones capture 2% to 3% of the sample.

Explained via the paper, the time point label denotes: cycle 1 day 1 (C1D1), immediately before nivolumab initiation. All trial patients had relapsed after autologous stem cell transplantation, with cohorts A, B and C differing in prior brentuximab vedotin exposure. Using a Miltenyi CD4+ T cell isolation kit, CD4+ T cells were purified from thawed PBMCs through magnetic negative selection. A total of over 50 patients with relapsed/refractory classical Hodgkin lymphoma made up the trial cohort, and each patient's best overall response was complete response, partial response or progressive disease. Single-agent nivolumab was administered to trial patients in the multi-cohort phase II CheckMate 205 trial. An independent review committee assessed best overall response by applying the 2007 International Working Group response criteria. Trial PBMCs were collected immediately before nivolumab initiation (C1D1) and during therapy at cycle 2 day 1 and cycle 4 day 1. Peripheral blood was collected in 8 mL Vacutainer Cell Preparation Tubes, from which PBMCs were isolated by centrifugation and then cryopreserved. Purified CD4+ and CD8+ fractions were prepared only for cases with an additional available PBMC sample. On LS columns in a quadroMACS separator, the magnetically labelled cells were depleted, and the flow-through was collected as the purified fraction.

This chain joins TRBV10-1 to TRBJ2-7, with TRBD2 tentatively as D gene (6 bases match). Specimen: CD4+ T cells from blood, collected at baseline. This receptor was obtained from a human donor with classical Hodgkin lymphoma. The DNA is TGCGCCACCTCAACGACGGGAGTCGGGCTCGTCGAGCAGTACTTC. It specifies CATSTTGVGLVEQYF.